This T cell receptor beta chain appears in the sequencing data of a study of shared clonotypes between healthy human individuals. The germline V and J ends were trimmed by 2 bases and 0 bases, with 14 bases remaining between them. Germline V gene lookup returns CDR1 LGHNA and CDR2 YSLEER. This CDR3 comprises 16 residues. Clones were sequenced by immunoSEQ multiplex PCR, and TCRdb holds only the in-frame ones, with some missing. The data hold around 700,000 clones, with about 90% observed a single time. Points on this clone: Its cognate antigen is unknown.

Naive CD8 cells lacked CD45RO, underwent positive selection for CCR7 and left out terminally differentiated effector memory CD45RA+ cells. Adults of Caucasian background living in Nashville, Tennessee made up all donors. Regarding the study as a whole: Naive subsets generally exceeded memory subsets in estimated richness.

This sequence originates from a man aged 25 to 40 in good health. Material: naive CD8+ T cells sorted from blood. J is TRBJ2-7 and V is TRBV4-3; D unclear. CDR3 sequence (DNA): TGCGCCAGCAGCCAAAGGCCTATCATTCGCTCCTACGAGCAGTACTTC. Translating gives CASSQRPIIRSYEQYF.